Listed here are 19 T cell receptor beta chains from one sample, sequenced in a study of blood T cell repertoires in COVID-19. The table came from immunoSEQ multiplex PCR; TCRdb's copy has only in-frame clones and leaves some out. The table records approximately 140,000 clones, roughly four fifths of them present only once. Sequencing used peripheral blood. The receptor set was obtained from a man of 80 years or more with acute or convalescent COVID-19.

The J gene is TRBJ2-2, the V gene TRBV10-3; 9 bases line up with TRBD1. This CDR3 has 17 amino acids. Germline CDR1 is ENHRY and CDR2 is SYGVKD. V lost 4 bases to trimming and J lost 0 bases; unmatched junction nucleotides: 6. DNA for the CDR3: TGTGCCATCAGTGGGCCAAGACAGGGGGCGAACACCGGGGAGCTGTTTTTT. As protein: CAISGPRQGANTGELFF.

The rearrangement joins TRBV9 to TRBJ1-6; 7 bases are a match to TRBD1. Germline assignment: CDR1 SGDLS and CDR2 YYNGEE. The CDR3 totals 15 residues. V was clipped by 2 bases and J by 8 bases; unmatched bases: 7. The CDR3 nucleotides are TGTGCCAGCAGCGTGGGGCACAGGGGAGATTCACCCCTCCACTTT. It is translated as CASSVGHRGDSPLHF.

The V call is TRBV10-3, the J call TRBJ1-2, with TRBD1 identical over 7 bases. V lost 4 bases, J lost 2 bases, and 4 bases stayed unmatched. The CDR3 is 14 residues long. Germline CDR1 is ENHRY and CDR2 is SYGVKD. The CDR3 DNA reads TGTGCCATCAGTGGGCAGGGGGTAAACTATGGCTACACCTTC. Translating it yields CAISGQGVNYGYTF.

The J gene is TRBJ1-5, the V gene TRBV7-3; maybe TRBD1 (6 bases). V was pared by 2 bases and J by 6 bases, with 11 bases between. Per germline, CDR1 SGHTA and CDR2 FQGTGA. The CDR3 contains 14 residues. CDR3 bases: TGTGCCAGCAGCTTAGGGGGGGCTGGTCAGCCCCAGCATTTT. This sequence encodes CASSLGGAGQPQHF. Full variable domain (missing parts from reference TRBV7-3 and TRBJ1-5): GAGVSQTPSNKVTEKGKYVELRCDPISGHTALYWYRQSLGQGPEFLIYFQGTGAADDSGLPNDRFFAVRPEGSVSTLKIQRTERGDSAVYLCASSLGGAGQPQHFGDGTRLSIL.

This clone was seen a few times. The V call is TRBV12-3 or TRBV12-4, the J call TRBJ1-6; no clear D gene. V was shortened by 9 bases and J by 7 bases, with 13 bases between the two germline ends. The CDR3 extends over 13 amino acids. This CDR3 reads CASKLGRNSPLHF. DNA for the CDR3: TGTGCCAGTAAGCTGGGGAGAAATTCACCCCTCCACTTT.

The chain has TRBV9 and TRBJ1-6, with 8 nucleotides matching TRBD1. Germline V CDR1 and CDR2: SGDLS, YYNGEE. The J segment lost 14 bases and the V segment lost 4 bases, leaving 23 bases of the junction unmatched. The CDR3 is 18 amino acids. The CDR3 reads CASSPGDRPPAGVYSLHF. CDR3 in DNA: TGTGCCAGCAGCCCAGGGGACAGGCCCCCTGCCGGAGTGTATTCCCTCCACTTT.

The chain links TRBV11-3 to TRBJ2-5; D gene ambiguous. Trimming took off 4 bases at V and 4 bases at J, with 10 bases between the two ends. This CDR3 is built from 13 residues. Germline V gene data show CDR1 as SGHNT and CDR2 as YENEEA. This chain's CDR3 is CASSYERGETQYF. As DNA, the CDR3 is TGTGCCAGCAGCTACGAACGAGGAGAGACCCAGTACTTC.

The chain carries TRBV6-2 or TRBV6-3 and TRBJ2-3; possible D gene TRBD2, 6 bases. Germline values: CDR1 MNHEY, CDR2 SVGEGT. The CDR3 is 17 amino acids. V was pared by 5 bases and J by 1 base, with 19 bases between. The CDR3 region is CASSGGYAGLGTDTQYF. The CDR3 DNA reads TGTGCCAGCAGTGGAGGGTATGCAGGCCTAGGCACAGATACGCAGTATTTT.

V usage is TRBV3-1 (or the pseudogene TRBV3-2) and J usage is TRBJ2-3, with 9 bases identical to TRBD1. V lost 4 bases and J lost 4; bases outside the gene matches: 6. This CDR3 contains 15 residues. Germline loops: CDR1 LGHDT, CDR2 YNNKEL (reference sequence). The CDR3 here is CASSREQGAADTQYF. The DNA for the CDR3 is TGTGCCAGCAGCCGGGAACAGGGGGCGGCAGATACGCAGTATTTT.

The sample holds a few counts of this clone. V gene TRBV28 combines with J gene TRBJ1-2; D is undetermined. This CDR3 is built from 12 residues. V lost 2 bases to trimming and J lost 6 bases, with 7 bases between them. Germline CDR1 is MDHEN and CDR2 is SYDVKM. The CDR3 loop reads CASSLNRNGYTF. CDR3 nucleotide sequence: TGTGCCAGCAGTTTAAACAGAAATGGCTACACCTTC.

This clone has only a few counts. The chain has TRBV2 and TRBJ1-1; TRBD1 matches 7 bases. The germline CDR1 and CDR2 sequences are SNHLY and FYNNEI. The CDR3 length is 14 residues. V trimming: 7 bases; J trimming: 0 bases; junction bases outside the gene matches: 5. CDR3 bases: TGTGCCAGCACAAACAGGGGAATGAACACTGAAGCTTTCTTT. Translation gives CASTNRGMNTEAFF. The full variable domain, its missing parts supplied by reference TRBV2 and TRBJ1-1, is EPEVTQTPSHQVTQMGQEVILRCVPISNHLYFYWYRQILGQKVEFLVSFYNNEISEKSEIFDDQFSVERPDGSNFTLKIRSTKLEDSAMYFCASTNRGMNTEAFFGQGTRLTVV.

The rearrangement uses TRBV6-5 and TRBJ1-5; no reliable D call. The CDR3 has 13 amino acids. The germline V and J ends were trimmed by 6 bases and 6 bases, with 12 bases remaining between them. The germline V gene has CDR1 MNHEY and CDR2 SVGAGI. CDR3 nucleotide sequence: TGTGCCAGCAGACCCGGACTGTTTCAGCCCCAGCATTTT. Translated: CASRPGLFQPQHF.

This clone showed up just a few times. The chain combines TRBV15 with TRBJ1-1, with D tentatively TRBD1 (6 bases). Between the trimmed V and J ends, which lost 3 bases and 2 bases, there was a span of 10 bases. CDR1 is LNHNV, CDR2 YYDKDF, per germline (reference sequence). The CDR3 has 14 amino acids. For the CDR3, the DNA is TGTGCCACCAGCAGGGGGGCAGGAAACACTGAAGCTTTCTTT. Protein product: CATSRGAGNTEAFF.

In its sample, this clone was seen a few times. The same CDR3 can be traced to other DNA sequences in this sample. V and J are TRBV28 and TRBJ2-7; the D is unclear. The CDR3 has 11 residues. Per the germline V gene, CDR1 is MDHEN and CDR2 is SYDVKM. V lost 6 bases and J lost 3, with 6 bases in between. The CDR3 loop reads CASSGDYEQYF. In DNA form, the CDR3 reads TGTGCCAGCAGCGGTGACTACGAGCAGTACTTC.

This chain connects TRBV2 to TRBJ1-5, with TRBD1 identical over 9 bases. The germline V gene encodes CDR1 SNHLY and CDR2 FYNNEI. V gave up 5 bases and J gave up 7 bases; unmatched junction bases: 9. The CDR3 is 15 amino acids. The CDR3 loop is CASSLSGQGGQPQHF. As DNA, the CDR3 is TGTGCCAGCAGTCTCTCGGGACAGGGTGGACAGCCCCAGCATTTT. The full variable domain, rest sourced from reference TRBV2 and TRBJ1-5, is EPEVTQTPSHQVTQMGQEVILRCVPISNHLYFYWYRQILGQKVEFLVSFYNNEISEKSEIFDDQFSVERPDGSNFTLKIRSTKLEDSAMYFCASSLSGQGGQPQHFGDGTRLSIL.

The chain links TRBV5-1 to TRBJ2-2, with 8 bases aligning to TRBD1. The CDR3 is 16 residues long. Germline CDR1 SGHRS, CDR2 YFSETQ. Trimming removed 1 base from V and 6 bases from J; junction bases left unmatched: 8. CDR3 loop: CASSLNGQGASGELFF. CDR3 sequence (DNA): TGCGCCAGCAGCTTGAACGGACAGGGAGCCTCCGGGGAGCTGTTTTTT.

The chain links TRBV21-1 to TRBJ1-4; TRBD1 is taken as the D call from the table, unchecked against the DNA. TRBV21-1 is classified as a pseudogene. The CDR3 covers 15 residues. CDR3 residues: CASSLEMGQGGKLFF. In nucleotides, the CDR3 is TGTGCCAGCAGCTTGGAGATGGGACAGGGGGGAAAACTGTTTTTT.

This rearrangement joins TRBV4-1 to TRBJ2-1, with 9 bases matching TRBD2. Germline V gene sequence: CDR1 MGHRA, CDR2 YSYEKL. V gave up 2 bases and J gave up 2 bases; unmatched junction bases: 7. The CDR3 runs 17 residues. The CDR3 sequence is CASSQTQERGAYNEQFF. The CDR3 DNA reads TGCGCCAGCAGCCAAACCCAGGAGCGGGGGGCCTACAATGAGCAGTTCTTC.

The chain couples TRBV9 to TRBJ2-2; D remains unclear. The CDR3 runs to 15 residues. The germline CDR1 and CDR2 sequences are SGDLS and YYNGEE. Trimming shortened V by 0 bases and J by 0 bases, and 6 bases separated the two germline ends. The CDR3 DNA reads as TGTGCCAGCAGCGTAGATCCCTCGAACACCGGGGAGCTGTTTTTT. Translation: CASSVDPSNTGELFF.